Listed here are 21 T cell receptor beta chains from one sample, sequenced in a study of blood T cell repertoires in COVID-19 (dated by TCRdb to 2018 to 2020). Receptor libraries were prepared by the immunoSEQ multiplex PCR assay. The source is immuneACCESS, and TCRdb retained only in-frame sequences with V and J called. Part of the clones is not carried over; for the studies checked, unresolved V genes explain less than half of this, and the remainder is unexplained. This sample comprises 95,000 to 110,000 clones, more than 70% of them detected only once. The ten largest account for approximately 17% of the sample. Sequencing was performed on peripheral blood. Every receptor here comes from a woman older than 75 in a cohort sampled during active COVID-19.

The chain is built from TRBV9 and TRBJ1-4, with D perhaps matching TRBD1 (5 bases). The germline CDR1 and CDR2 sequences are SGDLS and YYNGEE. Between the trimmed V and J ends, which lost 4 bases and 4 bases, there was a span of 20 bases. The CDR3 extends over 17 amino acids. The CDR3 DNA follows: TGTGCCAGCAGCTTAACAGGCGGGGCAGGTCATAATGAAAAACTGTTTTTT. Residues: CASSLTGGAGHNEKLFF.

The CDR3 loop is CASGRQTATGEAFF. The CDR3 nucleotides read TGTGCTAGTGGTAGACAGACTGCCACGGGTGAAGCTTTCTTT. The J gene is TRBJ1-1, the V gene TRBV12-5, with D perhaps matching TRBD1 (5 bases). CDR3 size: 14 residues. CDR1 LGHNT and CDR2 FRNRAP come from the germline V gene. Trimming removed 5 bases from V and 7 bases from J, with 17 bases in between.

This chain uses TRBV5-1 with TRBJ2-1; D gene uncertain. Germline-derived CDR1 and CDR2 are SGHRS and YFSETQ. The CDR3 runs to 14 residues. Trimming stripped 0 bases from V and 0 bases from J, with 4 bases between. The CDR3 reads CASSLGSSYNEQFF. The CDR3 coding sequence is TGCGCCAGCAGCTTGGGGAGCTCCTACAATGAGCAGTTCTTC.

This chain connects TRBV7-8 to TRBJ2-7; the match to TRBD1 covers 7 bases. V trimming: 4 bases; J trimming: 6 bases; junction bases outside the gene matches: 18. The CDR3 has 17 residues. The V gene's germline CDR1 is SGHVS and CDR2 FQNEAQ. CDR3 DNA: TGTGCCAGCAGCTCGCTTGCCTCGGGACAGTTTGCACCCGAGCAGTACTTC. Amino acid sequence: CASSSLASGQFAPEQYF. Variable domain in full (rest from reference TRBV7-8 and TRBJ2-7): GAGVSQSPRYKVAKRGQDVALRCDPISGHVSLFWYQQALGQGPEFLTYFQNEAQLDKSGLPSDRFFAERPEGSVSTLKIQRTQQEDSAVYLCASSSLASGQFAPEQYFGPGTRLTVT.

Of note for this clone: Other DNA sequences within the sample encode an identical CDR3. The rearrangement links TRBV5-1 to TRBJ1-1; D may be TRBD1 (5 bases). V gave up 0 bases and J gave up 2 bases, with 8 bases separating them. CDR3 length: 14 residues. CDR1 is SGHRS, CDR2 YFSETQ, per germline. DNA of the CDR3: TGCGCCAGCAGCTTGGGTGGGGCCAACACTGAAGCTTTCTTT. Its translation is CASSLGGANTEAFF.

CDR3 loop: CASSLGADGYTF. The CDR3 region has the DNA TGTGCCAGCAGCTTAGGAGCGGACGGCTACACCTTC. The chain combines TRBV7-9 with TRBJ1-2; D ambiguous. Trimming stripped 1 base from V and 8 bases from J, with 8 bases between. Germline loops: CDR1 SEHNR, CDR2 FQNEAQ (reference sequence). The CDR3 is 12 residues long.

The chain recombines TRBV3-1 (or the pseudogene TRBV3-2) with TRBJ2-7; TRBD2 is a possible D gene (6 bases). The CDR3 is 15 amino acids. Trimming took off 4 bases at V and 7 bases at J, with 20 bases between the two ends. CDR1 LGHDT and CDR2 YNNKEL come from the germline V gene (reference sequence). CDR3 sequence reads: CASSPGGGTFGEQYF. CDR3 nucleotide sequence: TGTGCCAGCAGCCCCGGCGGCGGGACTTTCGGGGAGCAGTACTTC.

The CDR3 DNA follows: TGCGCCAGCAGCTTGGGCGGGATCACCGGGGAGCTGTTTTTT. Translation: CASSLGGITGELFF. The chain employs TRBV5-1 and TRBJ2-2; maybe TRBD2 (6 bases). This CDR3 comprises 14 residues. Deletions cut 0 bases from V and 4 bases from J, with 7 bases between. Germline values: CDR1 SGHRS, CDR2 YFSETQ.

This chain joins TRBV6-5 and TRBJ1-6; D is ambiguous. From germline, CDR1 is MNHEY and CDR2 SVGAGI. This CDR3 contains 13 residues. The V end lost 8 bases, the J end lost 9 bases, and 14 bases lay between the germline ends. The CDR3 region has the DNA TGTGCCAGCGCAGGTTTCATTACTTCACCCCTCCACTTT. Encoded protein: CASAGFITSPLHF.

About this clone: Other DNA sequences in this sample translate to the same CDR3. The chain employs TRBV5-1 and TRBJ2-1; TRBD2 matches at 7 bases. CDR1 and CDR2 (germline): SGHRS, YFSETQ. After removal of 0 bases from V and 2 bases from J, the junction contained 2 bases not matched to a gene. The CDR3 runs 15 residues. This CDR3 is CASSLAGGTYNEQFF. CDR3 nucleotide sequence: TGCGCCAGCAGCTTGGCGGGGGGAACCTACAATGAGCAGTTCTTC.

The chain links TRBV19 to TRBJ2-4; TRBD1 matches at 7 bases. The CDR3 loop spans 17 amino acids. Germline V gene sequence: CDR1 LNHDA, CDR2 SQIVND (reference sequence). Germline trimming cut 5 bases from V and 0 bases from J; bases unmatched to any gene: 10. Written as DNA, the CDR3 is TGTGCCAGTAGTCCCAGACAGGGTGAACTAGCCAAAAACATTCAGTACTTC. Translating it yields CASSPRQGELAKNIQYF.

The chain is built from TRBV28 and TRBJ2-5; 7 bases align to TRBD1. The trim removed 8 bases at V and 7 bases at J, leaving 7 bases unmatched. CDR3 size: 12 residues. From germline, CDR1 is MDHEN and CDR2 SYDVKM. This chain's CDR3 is CASVDREGTQYF. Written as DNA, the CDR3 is TGTGCCAGCGTAGACAGGGAAGGGACCCAGTACTTC.

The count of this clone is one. CDR3 sequence reads: CAWSLDHRQPQHF. The CDR3 coding sequence is TGTGCCTGGAGTCTTGATCATAGACAGCCCCAGCATTTT. The chain carries TRBV30 and TRBJ1-5, with D unclear. Per the germline V gene, CDR1 is GTSNPN and CDR2 is SVGIG (reference sequence). The V end lost 2 bases, the J end lost 7 bases, and 12 bases lay between the germline ends. This CDR3 spans 13 amino acids.

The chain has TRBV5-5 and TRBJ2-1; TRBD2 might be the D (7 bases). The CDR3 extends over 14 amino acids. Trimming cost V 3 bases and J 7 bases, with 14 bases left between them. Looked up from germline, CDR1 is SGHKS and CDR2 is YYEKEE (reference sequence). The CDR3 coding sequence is TGTGCCAGCAGCTCCGTGGGGGGGCAAAATGAGCAGTTCTTC. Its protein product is CASSSVGGQNEQFF.

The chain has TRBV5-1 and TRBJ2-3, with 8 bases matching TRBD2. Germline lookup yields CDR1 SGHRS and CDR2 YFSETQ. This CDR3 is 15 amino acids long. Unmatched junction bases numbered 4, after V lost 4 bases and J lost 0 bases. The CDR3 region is CASSPERGSTDTQYF. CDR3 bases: TGCGCCAGCAGCCCCGAGCGGGGGAGCACAGATACGCAGTATTTT.

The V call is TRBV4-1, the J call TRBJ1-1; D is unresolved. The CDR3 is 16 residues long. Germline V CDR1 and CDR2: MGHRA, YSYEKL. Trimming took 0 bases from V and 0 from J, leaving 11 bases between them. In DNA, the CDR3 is TGCGCCAGCAGCCAAGACAGTACATACATGAACACTGAAGCTTTCTTT. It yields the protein CASSQDSTYMNTEAFF.

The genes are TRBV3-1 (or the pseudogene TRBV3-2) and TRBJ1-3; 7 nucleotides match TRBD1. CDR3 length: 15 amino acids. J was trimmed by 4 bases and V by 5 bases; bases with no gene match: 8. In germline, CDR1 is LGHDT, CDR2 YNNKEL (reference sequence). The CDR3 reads CASSTRDSPGNTIYF. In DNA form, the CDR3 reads TGTGCCAGCAGCACGAGGGACAGCCCGGGAAACACCATATATTTT.

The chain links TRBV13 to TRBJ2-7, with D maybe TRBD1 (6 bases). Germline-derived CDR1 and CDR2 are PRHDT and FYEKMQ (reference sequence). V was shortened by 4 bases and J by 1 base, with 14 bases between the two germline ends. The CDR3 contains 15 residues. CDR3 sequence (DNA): TGTGCCAGCAGCTACCCGGGACACCAGTCCTACGAGCAGTACTTC. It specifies CASSYPGHQSYEQYF.

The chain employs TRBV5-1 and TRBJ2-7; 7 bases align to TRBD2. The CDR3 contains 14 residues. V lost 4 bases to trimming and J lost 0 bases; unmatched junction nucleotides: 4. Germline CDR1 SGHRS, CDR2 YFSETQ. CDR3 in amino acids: CASSGRDRSYEQYF. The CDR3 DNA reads TGCGCCAGCAGCGGGAGGGACCGCTCCTACGAGCAGTACTTC.

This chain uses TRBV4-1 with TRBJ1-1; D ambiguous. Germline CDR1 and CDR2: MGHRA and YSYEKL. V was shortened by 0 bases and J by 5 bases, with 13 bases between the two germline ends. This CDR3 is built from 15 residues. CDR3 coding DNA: TGCGCCAGCAGCCAAGATGTACGGAGGGATACTGAAGCTTTCTTT. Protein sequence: CASSQDVRRDTEAFF.

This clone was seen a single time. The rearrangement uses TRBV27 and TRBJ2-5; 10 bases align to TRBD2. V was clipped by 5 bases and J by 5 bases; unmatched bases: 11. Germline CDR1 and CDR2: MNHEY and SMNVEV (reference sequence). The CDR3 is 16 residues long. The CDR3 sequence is CASSVTPSGGRETQYF. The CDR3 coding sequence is TGTGCCAGCAGTGTAACACCTAGCGGGGGCCGGGAGACCCAGTACTTC.